The next 8 T cell receptor beta chains were all read from a single sample in a study of control samples from healthy donors and cancer patients. The method was immunoSEQ multiplex PCR; TCRdb's version includes in-frame clones alone and lacks a portion of them. The top ten clones hold around 5.1% of a sample with some 130,000 clones, roughly 92% of them seen once. The sequencing sample was made of blood. These receptor sequences come from a man aged 18 to 29 in good health.

This chain connects TRBV2 to TRBJ2-1, with 8 bases fitting TRBD1. CDR1 is SNHLY and CDR2 is FYNNEI in the germline V gene. Trimming cost V 4 bases and J 7 bases; bases outside gene matches: 9. This CDR3 region has 15 residues. The CDR3 coding sequence is TGTGCCAGCAGTGCGAAACCGGACAGGGCAAATGAGCAGTTCTTC. This translates into CASSAKPDRANEQFF.

V and J are TRBV7-9 and TRBJ1-2, with TRBD1 matching over 7 bases. Germline V gene data show CDR1 as SEHNR and CDR2 as FQNEAQ (reference sequence). Trimming took 4 bases from V and 0 from J; bases not matched to a gene: 5. The CDR3 is made up of 15 amino acids. CDR3 loop: CASSSGTETNYGYTF. In nucleotides, the CDR3 is TGTGCCAGCAGCTCCGGGACAGAGACTAACTATGGCTACACCTTC.

This chain uses TRBV6-6 with TRBJ2-7; TRBD2 aligns across 10 bases. The J segment lost 3 bases and the V segment lost 7 bases, leaving 9 bases of the junction unmatched. This CDR3 is 15 amino acids long. CDR1 and CDR2 from the germline V gene are MNHNY and SVGAGI (reference sequence). CDR3 residues: CASTYGQRGGYEQYF. Written as DNA, the CDR3 is TGTGCCAGCACCTACGGCCAGCGGGGGGGCTACGAGCAGTACTTC.

V is TRBV27 and J is TRBJ2-4; D gene unclear. V was clipped by 4 bases and J by 0 bases, with 7 bases between them. Germline lookup yields CDR1 MNHEY and CDR2 SMNVEV (reference sequence). The CDR3 runs 14 residues. This chain's CDR3 is CASSSQPAKNIQYF. The CDR3 DNA sequence: TGTGCCAGCAGTTCCCAGCCAGCCAAAAACATTCAGTACTTC.

The chain has TRBV3-1 (or the pseudogene TRBV3-2) and TRBJ2-5; D is possibly TRBD2 (6 bases). CDR3 size: 17 residues. Germline assignment: CDR1 LGHDT and CDR2 YNNKEL (reference sequence). The V end lost 0 bases, the J end lost 3 bases, and 17 bases lay between the germline ends. The CDR3 coding sequence is TGTGCCAGCAGCCAAGATCGGTGGCGGGACGGGAAAGAGACCCAGTACTTC. As protein: CASSQDRWRDGKETQYF.

The chain uses TRBV6-5 and TRBJ1-4, with unresolved D. Trimming left V 0 bases short and J 7 bases short, with 12 bases between. Germline V gene data show CDR1 as MNHEY and CDR2 as SVGAGI. This CDR3 is 15 amino acids long. The CDR3 nucleotides read TGTGCCAGCAGTTACTCGACGGGGTTGGGTGAAAAACTGTTTTTT. Protein product: CASSYSTGLGEKLFF.

The V and J genes are TRBV4-1 and TRBJ1-4, with TRBD1 matching 9 bases. This CDR3 contains 16 residues. The germline V gene encodes CDR1 MGHRA and CDR2 YSYEKL. V shed 3 bases, J shed 7 bases, and the junction held 9 bases outside the gene matches. CDR3 residues: CASSHTPGQGSEKLFF. The CDR3 region has the DNA TGCGCCAGCAGCCATACACCGGGACAGGGTAGTGAAAAACTGTTTTTT.

The V call is TRBV6-6, the J call TRBJ2-1; D gene ambiguous. With 2 bases removed from V and 8 bases from J, the gap between germline ends came to 4 bases. CDR3 length: 11 amino acids. The germline gives CDR1 MNHNY, CDR2 SVGAGI (reference sequence). Here the CDR3 reads CASSYVHEQFF. For the CDR3, the DNA is TGTGCCAGCAGTTACGTCCATGAGCAGTTCTTC.